This T cell receptor beta chain is from a study of shared clonotypes between healthy human individuals. Terminally differentiated effector memory CD45RA+ cells were excluded from the naive CD8 cells, which were CD45RO-negative and positively selected for CCR7. Sequenced by immunoSEQ multiplex PCR; TCRdb stores in-frame clones only, minus some. This table has some 2 million clones, roughly 95% appearing once. Study-wide results and limits: Clonotype sharing across donors was expected to vary with sequencing depth.

As for this clone: Its target is unknown.

The source of this sequence is a man aged 18 to 35 in good health. Input material: naive CD8+ T cells sorted from blood.

For the CDR3, the DNA is TGTGCCAGCAGTGAAGGCCACTTTAGCAATCAGCCCCAGCATTTT. Translation: CASSEGHFSNQPQHF. V is TRBV6-1 and J is TRBJ1-5, with no clear D. Trimming shortened V by 1 base and J by 0 bases, and 7 bases separated the two germline ends. Per germline, CDR1 MNHNS and CDR2 SASEGT. CDR3 length equals 15 residues.